The 31 T cell receptor beta chains in this list originate from one sample, sequenced in a study of T cell responses to AZD1222 COVID-19 vaccine. Using immunoSEQ multiplex PCR, the repertoire was profiled, and TCRdb retains in-frame clones only, with some absent. The repertoire holds around 150,000 clones, approximately 92% seen once, with around 2.9% in the top ten. Material: peripheral blood, obtained 28 days after the second AZD1222 dose. These receptors were collected from an adult who received the AZD1222 COVID-19 vaccine.

The V gene is TRBV6-5, the J gene TRBJ1-1; TRBD1 matches 9 bases. Trimming cost V 2 bases and J 5 bases; bases outside gene matches: 3. CDR3 length: 14 amino acids. Germline V CDR1 and CDR2: MNHEY, SVGAGI. CDR3 nucleotide sequence: TGTGCCAGCAGTTACGGGACAGGGAGTACTGAAGCTTTCTTT. This codes for CASSYGTGSTEAFF.

This chain links TRBV7-2 with TRBJ1-2, with 7 bases aligning to TRBD1. Trimming removed 1 base from V and 7 bases from J; junction bases left unmatched: 3. Germline V CDR1 and CDR2: SGHTA, FQGNSA. This CDR3 has 13 amino acids. This CDR3 reads CASSLGSGGGYTF. In DNA, the CDR3 is TGTGCCAGCAGCTTAGGTTCAGGGGGTGGCTACACCTTC.

The chain links TRBV3-1 (or the pseudogene TRBV3-2) to TRBJ2-1, with TRBD2 identical over 8 bases. This CDR3 is built from 15 residues. The V segment lost 0 bases and the J segment 13 bases; nucleotides outside the gene matches: 11. Germline assignment: CDR1 LGHDT and CDR2 YNNKEL (reference sequence). In DNA form, the CDR3 reads TGTGCCAGCAGCCAAGATGGGGGACTAGTGGCCTCTCAGTTCTTC. It yields the protein CASSQDGGLVASQFF.

The chain carries TRBV7-2 and TRBJ2-7, with unresolved D. Between the trimmed V and J ends, which lost 2 bases and 3 bases, there was a span of 11 bases. Germline loops: CDR1 SGHTA, CDR2 FQGNSA. CDR3 length: 14 amino acids. The CDR3 is CASSLLSAGYEQYF. In DNA, the CDR3 is TGTGCCAGCAGCTTACTCTCCGCAGGCTACGAGCAGTACTTC.

The chain has TRBV10-3 and TRBJ2-7; 13 bases agree with TRBD2. The V segment lost 2 bases and the J segment 1 base; nucleotides outside the gene matches: 11. Germline CDR1 reads ENHRY; CDR2 reads SYGVKD. The CDR3 is 19 residues long. The chain's CDR3 is CAISEETSGRPLKSYEQYF. Here the CDR3 DNA reads TGTGCCATCAGTGAGGAGACTAGCGGGAGGCCTCTCAAATCCTACGAGCAGTACTTC.

The V call is TRBV5-8, the J call TRBJ1-3, with a weak D call TRBD1 (5 bases). Germline V CDR1 and CDR2: SGHTS, YDEGEE. The CDR3 length is 17 residues. The ends were cut back, 4 bases at V and 0 bases at J, with 17 bases in the middle. The CDR3 DNA is TGTGCCAGCAGCCTGATCGGGGACCCGAGCTCTGGAAACACCATATATTTT. Translation gives CASSLIGDPSSGNTIYF. Full variable domain (outside the CDR3, taken from reference TRBV5-8 and TRBJ1-3): EAGVTQSPTHLIKTRGQQATLRCSPISGHTSVYWYQQALGLGLQFLLWYDEGEERNRGNFPPRFSGRQFPNYSSELNVNALELEDSALYLCASSLIGDPSSGNTIYFGEGSWLTVV.

This chain uses TRBV25-1 with TRBJ1-2; 8 positions match TRBD1. Germline V gene data show CDR1 as MGHDK and CDR2 as SYGVNS. J gave up 4 bases and V 7 bases, and 8 bases lay outside the gene matches. CDR3 size: 14 residues. The CDR3, as DNA: TGTGCCAGCACCAGGACAGGGAGCATCTATGGCTACACCTTC. As protein: CASTRTGSIYGYTF.

This clone was seen once. V gene TRBV5-1 combines with J gene TRBJ2-7; D is unresolved. Trimming took off 5 bases at V and 3 bases at J, with 12 bases between the two ends. The CDR3 runs to 13 residues. Germline values: CDR1 SGHRS, CDR2 YFSETQ. This CDR3 is CASREGQRYEQYF. The CDR3, as DNA: TGCGCCAGCAGGGAAGGGCAGCGCTACGAGCAGTACTTC.

A single count supports this clone. V gene TRBV5-1 combines with J gene TRBJ1-1, with TRBD1 as a possible D gene (5 bases). Germline V gene sequence: CDR1 SGHRS, CDR2 YFSETQ. Trimming removed 4 bases at V and 1 base at J, with 8 bases between. CDR3 size: 13 residues. The CDR3 coding sequence is TGCGCCAGCAGCCGTACAGGGAACACTGAAGCTTTCTTT. Amino acids: CASSRTGNTEAFF.

The chain employs TRBV5-4 and TRBJ1-2, with D uncertain. CDR1 and CDR2 (germline): SGHNT, YYREEE (reference sequence). This CDR3 has 14 residues. Trimming pared 5 bases from V and 3 bases from J, leaving 14 bases between. The CDR3 protein is CASRREGRDYGYTF. Here the CDR3 DNA reads TGTGCCAGCAGGAGAGAGGGCAGAGACTATGGCTACACCTTC.

The rearrangement uses TRBV10-3 and TRBJ1-2, with TRBD1 matching over 7 bases. With V trimmed by 6 bases and J by 8 bases, 15 bases remained unmatched. This CDR3 spans 15 amino acids. The germline CDR1 and CDR2 sequences are ENHRY and SYGVKD. CDR3 region: CAISTSGTEAGGYTF. In nucleotides, the CDR3 is TGTGCCATCAGCACCTCCGGGACAGAAGCGGGCGGCTACACCTTC.

The gene calls are TRBV6-5 and TRBJ2-2; D is possibly TRBD1 (5 bases). The CDR3 consists of 15 residues. V was clipped by 6 bases and J by 0 bases, with 11 bases between them. The germline CDR1 and CDR2 sequences are MNHEY and SVGAGI. The CDR3 coding sequence is TGTGCCAGCAGCCTGACAGCTTCGAACACCGGGGAGCTGTTTTTT. Translation: CASSLTASNTGELFF.

The V call is TRBV11-2, the J call TRBJ2-7; D might be TRBD2 (6 bases). Germline V lookup: CDR1 SGHAT, CDR2 FQNNGV. V lost 2 bases to trimming and J lost 6 bases, with 17 bases between them. The CDR3 spans 15 residues. The CDR3 DNA follows: TGTGCCAGCAGCTTACGGGACTCCCAGTCATCCGAGCAGTACTTC. The encoded protein is CASSLRDSQSSEQYF.

V usage is TRBV5-1 and J usage is TRBJ2-7; no firm D call. The CDR3 is 15 residues long. Germline CDR1 SGHRS, CDR2 YFSETQ. V was trimmed by 4 bases and J by 7 bases, leaving 21 bases between them. DNA of the CDR3: TGCGCCAGCAGCCCCCGGCCCAATAACTACGGGGAGCAGTACTTC. It is translated as CASSPRPNNYGEQYF.

This rearrangement joins TRBV6-5 to TRBJ2-3, with D uncertain. The germline V gene encodes CDR1 MNHEY and CDR2 SVGAGI. Trimming pared 2 bases from V and 6 bases from J, leaving 9 bases between. CDR3 length equals 13 residues. CDR3 DNA: TGTGCCAGCAGTTACGCGGACGGTGATACGCAGTATTTT. Translating gives CASSYADGDTQYF.

The V gene is TRBV19, the J gene TRBJ2-3; D is ambiguous. This CDR3 is built from 11 residues. Germline V lookup: CDR1 LNHDA, CDR2 SQIVND (reference sequence). Deletions cut 3 bases from V and 6 bases from J, with 4 bases between. The CDR3 bases are TGTGCCAGTAGTATGCGGGATACGCAGTATTTT. As protein: CASSMRDTQYF.

The chain uses TRBV27 and TRBJ1-2; tentatively, D is TRBD1 (6 bases). Germline V gene sequence: CDR1 MNHEY, CDR2 SMNVEV (reference sequence). Trimming shortened V by 6 bases and J by 4 bases, and 15 bases separated the two germline ends. The CDR3 contains 14 residues. The chain's CDR3 is CASSVTGFGYGYTF. CDR3 bases: TGTGCCAGCAGCGTTACAGGGTTCGGCTATGGCTACACCTTC.

This clone was observed a single time. V gene TRBV2 combines with J gene TRBJ1-1; D is unclear. The V and J ends lost 8 bases and 0 bases respectively, with 19 bases between them. There are 16 residues in the CDR3. Germline V gene data show CDR1 as SNHLY and CDR2 as FYNNEI. The CDR3 DNA reads TGTGCCAGCGGACGGGCCTTGGAAGTACTGAACACTGAAGCTTTCTTT. The encoded protein is CASGRALEVLNTEAFF.

The genes are TRBV7-9 and TRBJ2-7; 8 positions agree with TRBD2. This CDR3 is built from 17 residues. The ends lost 1 base at V and 2 bases at J; junction bases unmatched: 10. Germline V gene data show CDR1 as SEHNR and CDR2 as FQNEAQ (reference sequence). The CDR3 DNA is TGTGCCAGCAGCTTAGGGCTCCAGCGGGAGATCGCCTACGAGCAGTACTTC. Protein: CASSLGLQREIAYEQYF.

The chain carries TRBV11-3 and TRBJ1-2; D is possibly TRBD1 (5 bases). CDR1 is SGHNT, CDR2 YENEEA, per germline. Trimming cost V 0 bases and J 7 bases, with 9 bases left between them. The CDR3 is 13 residues long. The CDR3 DNA reads TGTGCCAGCAGCTTAGATCAAGGGGTTGGCTACACCTTC. Translating it yields CASSLDQGVGYTF.

V gene TRBV27 combines with J gene TRBJ1-6; no clear D gene. V was pared by 2 bases and J by 10 bases, with 6 bases between. The CDR3 loop spans 12 amino acids. Germline-derived CDR1 and CDR2 are MNHEY and SMNVEV (reference sequence). The CDR3 DNA follows: TGTGCCAGCAGTTTAGAAGGATCACCCCTCCACTTT. This sequence encodes CASSLEGSPLHF.

This clone was recorded only once. The chain has TRBV25-1 and TRBJ1-3, with a possible D match to TRBD1 (5 bases). Germline-derived CDR1 and CDR2 are MGHDK and SYGVNS. The CDR3 length is 11 residues. V was trimmed by 7 bases and J by 4 bases, leaving 5 bases between them. This CDR3 reads CASTGGNTIYF. CDR3 in DNA: TGTGCCAGCACAGGGGGAAACACCATATATTTT.

The chain links TRBV5-1 to TRBJ2-7; 9 bases are shared with TRBD1. The junction had 26 bases not matched to a gene; V was cut back by 4 bases and J by 3 bases. Germline CDR1 reads SGHRS; CDR2 reads YFSETQ. The CDR3 runs to 21 residues. CDR3 amino acids: CASSADRGRHRAGARGYEQYF. CDR3 bases: TGCGCCAGCAGCGCGGACAGGGGACGGCATCGGGCGGGAGCCCGAGGCTACGAGCAGTACTTC.

The chain uses TRBV7-6 and TRBJ2-3, with 10 bases fitting TRBD2. CDR1 SGHVS and CDR2 FNYEAQ come from the germline V gene. There are 16 residues in the CDR3. The trim removed 2 bases at V and 4 bases at J, leaving 6 bases unmatched. CDR3 nucleotide sequence: TGTGCCAGCAGCTTACTCAGCGGGAGGGTGGCAGATACGCAGTATTTT. As protein: CASSLLSGRVADTQYF.

The rearrangement uses TRBV5-4 and TRBJ2-7, with a tentative D call TRBD1 (6 bases). The CDR3 is 14 amino acids. The V gene's germline CDR1 is SGHNT and CDR2 YYREEE (reference sequence). V lost 4 bases, J lost 0 bases, and 11 bases lay in between. CDR3 sequence reads: CASSAQTGSYEQYF. CDR3 bases: TGTGCCAGCAGCGCCCAGACAGGCTCCTACGAGCAGTACTTC.

The rearrangement uses TRBV6-4 and TRBJ2-2, with 9 positions matching TRBD1. The CDR3 sequence is 14 residues long. J gave up 6 bases and V 6 bases, and 5 bases lay outside the gene matches. Germline values: CDR1 MRHNA, CDR2 SNTAGT. The CDR3 nucleotides read TGTGCCAGCAGGCGGACAGGGGAAGCCGGGGAGCTGTTTTTT. Translating it yields CASRRTGEAGELFF.

The chain combines TRBV27 with TRBJ2-7; D not certain. Germline V gives CDR1 MNHEY, CDR2 SMNVEV (reference sequence). The germline V and J ends were trimmed by 4 bases and 6 bases, with 10 bases remaining between them. CDR3 size: 12 residues. The DNA for the CDR3 is TGTGCCAGCAGTTACCCAAAAGGCGAGCAGTACTTC. Its protein product is CASSYPKGEQYF.

This clone is a singleton in its sample. The V gene is TRBV6-5, the J gene TRBJ1-1; D gene unclear. This CDR3 spans 15 amino acids. V lost 5 bases and J lost 1, with 14 bases in between. CDR1 and CDR2 from the germline V gene are MNHEY and SVGAGI. CDR3 DNA: TGTGCCAGCAGTCTAGGACGGCCGGCGAACACTGAAGCTTTCTTT. Amino acid sequence: CASSLGRPANTEAFF.

This chain joins TRBV10-3 and TRBJ1-2, with D possibly matching TRBD1 (6 bases). This CDR3 region has 14 residues. The ends were cut back, 0 bases at V and 4 bases at J, with 9 bases in the middle. The germline CDR1 and CDR2 sequences are ENHRY and SYGVKD. The CDR3 DNA reads as TGTGCCATCAGTGAGTCGGAACAGGGCTATGGCTACACCTTC. It yields the protein CAISESEQGYGYTF.

The chain links TRBV29-1 to TRBJ1-2; 10 bases line up with TRBD1. The CDR3 runs to 16 residues. Germline trimming cut 6 bases from V and 4 bases from J; bases unmatched to any gene: 14. From germline, CDR1 is SQVTM and CDR2 ANQGSEA. The chain's CDR3 is CSVYTAGTGDGYGYTF. DNA for the CDR3: TGCAGCGTCTACACCGCCGGGACAGGGGATGGCTATGGCTACACCTTC.

This clone is a singleton in its sample. V is TRBV11-3 and J is TRBJ1-1; 7 bases agree with TRBD1. This CDR3 region has 12 residues. The ends lost 5 bases at V and 9 bases at J; junction bases unmatched: 6. The V gene's germline CDR1 is SGHNT and CDR2 YENEEA. CDR3 protein: CASSGPDRQAFF. The CDR3 DNA sequence: TGTGCCAGCAGCGGCCCGGACAGGCAAGCTTTCTTT.